This T cell receptor (beta chain) stems from a study of graft-versus-host responses after intestinal transplantation. Study background: Recipients uniformly received anti-thymocyte globulin induction, followed by tacrolimus and steroids for roughly three years. Whole-study findings and limits: Researchers found GvH clones in recipient marrow, and some showed up first in ileum or blood.

As concerns this clone: Its antigen is still unknown.

Profiling relied on immunoSEQ multiplex PCR, and the TCRdb table lists in-frame clones only, not all of them. The table includes over 65,000 clones, 91% detected once. CDR3 length: 17 residues. Germline-derived CDR1 and CDR2 are SGHVS and FQNEAQ. The V end was cut by 4 bases, the J end by 5 bases, with 22 bases between. The input for sequencing was unstimulated CD4+ T cells sorted from spleen or lymph node cells, taken before intestinal transplant. The chain has TRBV7-8 and TRBJ2-3, with a weak D call TRBD2 (7 bases). The source is a human donor who received an intestinal transplant. CDR3 DNA: TGTGCCAGCAGCTCCTCTTCGGGGGGCGGAGGGCTAGATACGCAGTATTTT. Translation gives CASSSSSGGGGLDTQYF.